This T cell receptor (beta chain) comes out of a study of blood T cells in healthy people across ages. Study-wide results and limits: Naive T cell percentage by flow cytometry tracked strongly with beta diversity.

Together with a sample-barcoded 5' primer, a J-beta primer mix was included in a second PCR lasting about 6 to 11 cycles. Tags on each cDNA molecule came from a template-switch adaptor with 12 random nucleotides. Using its own MiXCR run on the 5' RACE reads, TCRdb lists one record per CDR3 protein. The sample has roughly 500,000 distinct CDR3 sequences; roughly a quarter are singletons. Turning to this clonotype: The antigen remains undetermined. This may stem from a read error, because a much larger clone lies one nucleotide away.

The V gene lost 7 bases and the J gene lost 3 bases, with 6 bases spanning the gap. Germline V CDR1 and CDR2: SNHLY, FYNNEI. The CDR3 extends over 11 amino acids. The sequence was obtained from a woman between 65 and 79 years old in good health. The chain is built from TRBV2 and TRBJ2-5, with D uncertain. The sequenced sample consisted of blood. The CDR3 loop is CASTWEETQYF. CDR3 nucleotides: TGTGCCAGCACTTGGGAAGAGACCCAGTACTTC.